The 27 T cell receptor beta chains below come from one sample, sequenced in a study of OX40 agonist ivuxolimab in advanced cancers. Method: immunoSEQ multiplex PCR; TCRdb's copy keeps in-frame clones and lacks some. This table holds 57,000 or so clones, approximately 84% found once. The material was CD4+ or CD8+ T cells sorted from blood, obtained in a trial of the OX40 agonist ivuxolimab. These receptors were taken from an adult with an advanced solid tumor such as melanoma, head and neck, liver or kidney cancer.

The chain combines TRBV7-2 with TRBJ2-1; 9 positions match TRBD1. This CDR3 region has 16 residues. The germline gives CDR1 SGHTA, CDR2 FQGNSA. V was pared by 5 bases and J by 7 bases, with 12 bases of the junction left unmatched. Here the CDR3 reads CASSLIPGTGKNEQFF. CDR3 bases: TGTGCCAGCAGCCTAATACCCGGGACAGGGAAGAATGAGCAGTTCTTC.

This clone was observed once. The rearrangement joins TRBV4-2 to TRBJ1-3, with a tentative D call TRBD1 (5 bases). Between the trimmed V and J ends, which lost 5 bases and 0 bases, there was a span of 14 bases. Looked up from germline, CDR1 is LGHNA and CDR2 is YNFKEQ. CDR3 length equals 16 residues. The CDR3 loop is CASSLGGPSSGNTIYF. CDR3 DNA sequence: TGTGCCAGCAGCTTGGGGGGACCGAGCTCTGGAAACACCATATATTTT.

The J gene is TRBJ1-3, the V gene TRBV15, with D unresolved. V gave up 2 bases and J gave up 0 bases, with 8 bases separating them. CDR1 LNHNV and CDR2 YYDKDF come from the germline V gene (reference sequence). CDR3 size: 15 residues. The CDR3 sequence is CATSRQPDSGNTIYF. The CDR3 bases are TGTGCCACCAGCAGACAGCCAGACTCTGGAAACACCATATATTTT.

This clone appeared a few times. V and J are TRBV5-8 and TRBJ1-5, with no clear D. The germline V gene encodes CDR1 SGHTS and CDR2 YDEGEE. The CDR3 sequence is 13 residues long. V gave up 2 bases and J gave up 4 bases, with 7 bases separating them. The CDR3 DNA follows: TGTGCCAGCAGCTTCAGGAGAAATCAGCCCCAGCATTTT. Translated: CASSFRRNQPQHF.

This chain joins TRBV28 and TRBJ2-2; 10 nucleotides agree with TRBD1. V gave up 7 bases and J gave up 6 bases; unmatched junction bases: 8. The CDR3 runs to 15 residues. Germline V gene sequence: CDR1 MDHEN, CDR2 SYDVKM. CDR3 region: CASTMTGGTAGELFF. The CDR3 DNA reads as TGTGCCAGCACTATGACAGGGGGCACGGCCGGGGAGCTGTTTTTT.

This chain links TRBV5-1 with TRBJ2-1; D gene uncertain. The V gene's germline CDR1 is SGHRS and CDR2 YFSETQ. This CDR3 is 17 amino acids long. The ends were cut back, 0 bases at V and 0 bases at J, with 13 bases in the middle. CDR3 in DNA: TGCGCCAGCAGCTTGGGCACGGGCTTCAGCTCCTACAATGAGCAGTTCTTC. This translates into CASSLGTGFSSYNEQFF.

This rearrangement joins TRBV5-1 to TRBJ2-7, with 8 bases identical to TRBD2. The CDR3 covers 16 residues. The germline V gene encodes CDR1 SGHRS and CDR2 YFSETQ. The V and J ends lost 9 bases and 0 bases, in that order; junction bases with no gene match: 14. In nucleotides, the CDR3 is TGCGCCATCAGGATGATAGCGGGGATCAGCTCCTACGAGCAGTACTTC. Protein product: CAIRMIAGISSYEQYF.

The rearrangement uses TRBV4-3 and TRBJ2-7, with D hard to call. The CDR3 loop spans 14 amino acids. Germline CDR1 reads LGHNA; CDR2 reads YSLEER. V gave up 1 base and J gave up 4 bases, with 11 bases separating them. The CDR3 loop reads CASSQGLGNYEQYF. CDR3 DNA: TGCGCCAGCAGCCAAGGTCTCGGAAATTACGAGCAGTACTTC.

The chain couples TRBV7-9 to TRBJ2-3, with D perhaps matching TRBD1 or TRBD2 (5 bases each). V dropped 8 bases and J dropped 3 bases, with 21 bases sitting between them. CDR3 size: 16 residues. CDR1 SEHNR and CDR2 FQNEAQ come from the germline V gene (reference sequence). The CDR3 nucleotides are TGTGCCAGCGGTGGGGGAAAAGTAGGCTTAACAGATACGCAGTATTTT. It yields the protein CASGGGKVGLTDTQYF.

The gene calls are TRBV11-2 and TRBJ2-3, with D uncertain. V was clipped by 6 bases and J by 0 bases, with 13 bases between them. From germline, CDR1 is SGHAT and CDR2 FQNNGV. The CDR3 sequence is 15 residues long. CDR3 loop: CASSLLGPSTDTQYF. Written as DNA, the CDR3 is TGTGCCAGCAGTTTGCTAGGGCCTAGCACAGATACGCAGTATTTT.

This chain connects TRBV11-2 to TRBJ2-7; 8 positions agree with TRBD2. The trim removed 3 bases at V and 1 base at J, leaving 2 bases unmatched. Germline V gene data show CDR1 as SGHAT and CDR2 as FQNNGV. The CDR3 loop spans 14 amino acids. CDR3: CASSLTSASYEQYF. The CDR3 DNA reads TGTGCCAGCAGCTTGACTAGCGCTTCCTACGAGCAGTACTTC.

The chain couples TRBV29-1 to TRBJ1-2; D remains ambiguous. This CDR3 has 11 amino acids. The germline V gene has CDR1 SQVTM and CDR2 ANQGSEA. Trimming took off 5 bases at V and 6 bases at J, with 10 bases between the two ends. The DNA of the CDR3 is TGCAGCGTTCGGGGTAGGAATGGCTACACCTTC. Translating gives CSVRGRNGYTF.

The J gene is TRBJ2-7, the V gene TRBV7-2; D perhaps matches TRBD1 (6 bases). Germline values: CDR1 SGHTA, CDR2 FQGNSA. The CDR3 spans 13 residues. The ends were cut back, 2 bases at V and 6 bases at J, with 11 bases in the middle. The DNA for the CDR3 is TGTGCCAGCAGCTTACCACAGGGTCCCGAGCAGTACTTC. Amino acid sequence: CASSLPQGPEQYF.

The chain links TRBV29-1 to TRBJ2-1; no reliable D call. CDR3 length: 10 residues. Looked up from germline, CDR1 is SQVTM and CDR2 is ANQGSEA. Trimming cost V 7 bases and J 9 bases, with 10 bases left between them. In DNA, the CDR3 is TGCAGCGCCGAGGTGGGTGAGCAGTTCTTC. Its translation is CSAEVGEQFF.

In nucleotides, the CDR3 is TGCGCCAGCAGCCAAGTCTGGGCCAGCCCACCCGGGGAGCTGTTTTTT. The encoded protein is CASSQVWASPPGELFF. V and J are TRBV4-1 and TRBJ2-2; D unresolved. CDR3 length equals 16 residues. In germline, CDR1 is MGHRA, CDR2 YSYEKL. Trimming cost V 1 base and J 6 bases, with 15 bases left between them.

In DNA, the CDR3 is TGTGCCAGCTTGGAGCCTGGCAATGAGCAGTTCTTC. Its translation is CASLEPGNEQFF. The V gene is TRBV2, the J gene TRBJ2-1, with unresolved D. V lost 8 bases and J 6 bases, leaving 11 bases between the germline ends. Germline V CDR1 and CDR2: SNHLY, FYNNEI. This CDR3 is built from 12 residues.

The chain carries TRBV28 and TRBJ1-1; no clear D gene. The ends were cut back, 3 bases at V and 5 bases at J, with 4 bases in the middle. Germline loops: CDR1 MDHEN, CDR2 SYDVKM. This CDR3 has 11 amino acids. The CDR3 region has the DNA TGTGCCAGCAGTTTTGGGACTGAAGCTTTCTTT. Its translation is CASSFGTEAFF. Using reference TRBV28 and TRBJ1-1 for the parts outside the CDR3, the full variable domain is DVKVTQSSRYLVKRTGEKVFLECVQDMDHENMFWYRQDPGLGLRLIYFSYDVKMKEKGDIPEGYSVSREKKERFSLILESASTNQTSMYLCASSFGTEAFFGQGTRLTVV.

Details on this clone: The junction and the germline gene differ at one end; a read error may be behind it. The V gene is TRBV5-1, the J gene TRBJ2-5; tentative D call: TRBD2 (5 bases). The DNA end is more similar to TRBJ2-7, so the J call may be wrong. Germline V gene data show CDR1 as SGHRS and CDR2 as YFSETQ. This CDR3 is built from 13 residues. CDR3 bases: TGCGCCAGCAGCCCGACGGGGTCCTCCGAGCAGTACTTC. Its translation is CASSPTGSSEQYF.

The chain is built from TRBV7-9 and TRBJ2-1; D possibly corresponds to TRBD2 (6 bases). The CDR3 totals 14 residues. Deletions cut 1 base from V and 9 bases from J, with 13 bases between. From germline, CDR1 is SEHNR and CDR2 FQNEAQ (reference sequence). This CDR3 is CASSLGLVPSEQFF. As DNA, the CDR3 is TGTGCCAGCAGCTTAGGACTAGTTCCTAGTGAGCAGTTCTTC.

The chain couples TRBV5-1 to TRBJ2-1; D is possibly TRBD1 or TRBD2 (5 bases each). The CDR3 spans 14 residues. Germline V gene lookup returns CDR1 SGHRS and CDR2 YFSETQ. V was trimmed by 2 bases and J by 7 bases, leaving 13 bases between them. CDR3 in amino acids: CASSFSLGTNEQFF. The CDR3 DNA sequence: TGCGCCAGCAGCTTCAGCCTGGGGACGAATGAGCAGTTCTTC.

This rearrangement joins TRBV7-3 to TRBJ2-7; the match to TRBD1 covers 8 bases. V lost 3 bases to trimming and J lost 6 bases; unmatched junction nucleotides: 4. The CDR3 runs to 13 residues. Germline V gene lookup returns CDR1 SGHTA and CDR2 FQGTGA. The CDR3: CASSLDRASEQYF. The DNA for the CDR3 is TGTGCCAGCAGCTTGGACAGGGCGAGCGAGCAGTACTTC.

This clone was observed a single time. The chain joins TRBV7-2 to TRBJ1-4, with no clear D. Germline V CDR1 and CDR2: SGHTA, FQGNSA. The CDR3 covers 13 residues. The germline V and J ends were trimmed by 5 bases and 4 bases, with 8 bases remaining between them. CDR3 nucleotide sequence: TGTGCCAGCAGCCTGAGCCTTAATGAAAAACTGTTTTTT. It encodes CASSLSLNEKLFF.

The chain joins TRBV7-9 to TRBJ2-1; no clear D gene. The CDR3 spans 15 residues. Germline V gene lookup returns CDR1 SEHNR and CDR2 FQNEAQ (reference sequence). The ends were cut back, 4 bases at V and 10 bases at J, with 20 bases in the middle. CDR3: CASSSPEVGLGEQFF. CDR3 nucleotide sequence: TGTGCCAGCAGCTCTCCAGAGGTTGGCCTGGGGGAGCAGTTCTTC.

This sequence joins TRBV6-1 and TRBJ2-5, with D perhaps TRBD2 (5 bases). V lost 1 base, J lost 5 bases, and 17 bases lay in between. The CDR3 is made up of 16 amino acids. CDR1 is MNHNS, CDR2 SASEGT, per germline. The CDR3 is CASSEEMLASWETQYF. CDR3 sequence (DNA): TGTGCCAGCAGTGAAGAAATGTTAGCGTCATGGGAGACCCAGTACTTC.

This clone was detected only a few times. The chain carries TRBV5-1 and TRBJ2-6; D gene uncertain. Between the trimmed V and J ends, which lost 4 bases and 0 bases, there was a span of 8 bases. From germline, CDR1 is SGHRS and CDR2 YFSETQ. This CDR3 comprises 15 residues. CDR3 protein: CASSKVTSGANVLTF. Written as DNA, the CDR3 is TGCGCCAGCAGCAAAGTAACCTCTGGGGCCAACGTCCTGACTTTC. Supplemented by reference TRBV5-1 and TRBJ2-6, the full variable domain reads KAGVTQTPRYLIKTRGQQVTLSCSPISGHRSVSWYQQTPGQGLQFLFEYFSETQRNKGNFPGRFSGRQFSNSRSEMNVSTLELGDSALYLCASSKVTSGANVLTFGAGSRLTVL.

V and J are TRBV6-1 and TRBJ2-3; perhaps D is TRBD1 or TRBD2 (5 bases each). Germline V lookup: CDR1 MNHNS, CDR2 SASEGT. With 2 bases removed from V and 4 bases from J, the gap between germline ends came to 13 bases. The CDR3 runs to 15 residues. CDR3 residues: CASSEPGRSSDTQYF. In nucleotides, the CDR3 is TGTGCCAGCAGTGAACCGGGACGCAGTTCAGATACGCAGTATTTT.

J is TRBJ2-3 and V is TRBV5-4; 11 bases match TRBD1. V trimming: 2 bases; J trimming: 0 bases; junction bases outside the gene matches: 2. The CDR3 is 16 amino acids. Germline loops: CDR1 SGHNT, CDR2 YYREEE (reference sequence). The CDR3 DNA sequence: TGTGCCAGCAGCTTTGGGACAGGGGGTAGCACAGATACGCAGTATTTT. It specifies CASSFGTGGSTDTQYF.